Below, 18 T cell receptor beta chains from the same sample are listed, as sequenced in a study of blood T cell repertoires in COVID-19. Generated by immunoSEQ multiplex PCR, the TCRdb table keeps only in-frame clones and is missing some. The table includes roughly 190,000 clones, more than 75% detected once. Material for sequencing was PBMCs or T cells enriched from blood (not recorded which). The receptors here all came from a woman between 45 and 65 years old with acute COVID-19.

The table lists this clone with a few counts. The rearrangement links TRBV6-5 to TRBJ1-6; 10 bases agree with TRBD1. Germline loops: CDR1 MNHEY, CDR2 SVGAGI. The CDR3 covers 14 residues. Trimming at V came to 2 bases and at J to 18 bases, leaving 10 bases not matched to a gene. The CDR3 nucleotides read TGTGCCAGCAGTTACCATGAGACAGGGGGCCCATCCCACTTT. As protein: CASSYHETGGPSHF.

V is TRBV5-1 and J is TRBJ1-3; D remains unclear. The CDR3 is 17 residues long. Trimming left V 0 bases short and J 0 bases short, with 13 bases between. Germline V gene data show CDR1 as SGHRS and CDR2 as YFSETQ. The CDR3 DNA sequence: TGCGCCAGCAGCTTGGCCCCCACAGAAATCTCTGGAAACACCATATATTTT. It is translated as CASSLAPTEISGNTIYF.

This chain uses TRBV5-6 with TRBJ2-3, with D unresolved. V was trimmed by 0 bases and J by 4 bases, leaving 9 bases between them. Germline V gene data show CDR1 as SGHDT and CDR2 as YYEEEE. The CDR3 consists of 14 residues. DNA for the CDR3: TGTGCCAGCAGCTTGGCCATGGTAGCAGATACGCAGTATTTT. The encoded protein is CASSLAMVADTQYF.

This rearrangement joins TRBV7-2 to TRBJ1-1, with D perhaps matching TRBD1 (5 bases). V lost 11 bases and J 1 base, leaving 8 bases between the germline ends. Germline V gene data show CDR1 as SGHTA and CDR2 as FQGNSA. This CDR3 is built from 11 residues. CDR3 DNA sequence: TGTGCCGGTCAGGGGAACACTGAAGCTTTCTTT. This translates into CAGQGNTEAFF. The variable domain in full, completed from reference TRBV7-2 and TRBJ1-1, reads GAGVSQSPSNKVTEKGKDVELRCDPISGHTALYWYRQSLGQGLEFLIYFQGNSAPDKSGLPSDRFSAERTGGSVSTLTIQRTQQEDSAVYLCAGQGNTEAFFGQGTRLTVV.

The genes are TRBV6-1 and TRBJ1-2, with 9 nucleotides matching TRBD1. J was trimmed by 4 bases and V by 2 bases; bases with no gene match: 11. The CDR3 totals 17 residues. Germline values: CDR1 MNHNS, CDR2 SASEGT. The CDR3 DNA is TGTGCCAGCAGTGAAAAAAGTTGGGGACAGGGATTCTATGGCTACACCTTC. This sequence encodes CASSEKSWGQGFYGYTF.

The CDR3 DNA reads as TGTGCCATCAGCCAACCTAGTCCAGACAGGGGGCTTCAGCCCCAGCATTTT. Amino acids: CAISQPSPDRGLQPQHF. The gene calls are TRBV10-3 and TRBJ1-5; TRBD1 aligns across 10 bases. The CDR3 contains 17 residues. In germline, CDR1 is ENHRY, CDR2 SYGVKD. Trimming at V came to 6 bases and at J to 6 bases, leaving 14 bases not matched to a gene.

V usage is TRBV5-1 and J usage is TRBJ2-1, with D unresolved. Per the germline V gene, CDR1 is SGHRS and CDR2 is YFSETQ. CDR3 length: 14 amino acids. The V gene lost 0 bases and the J gene lost 4 bases, with 8 bases spanning the gap. For the CDR3, the DNA is TGCGCCAGCAGCTTGGCCCTAACTTACAATGAGCAGTTCTTC. Residues: CASSLALTYNEQFF.

The V call is TRBV6-5, the J call TRBJ1-5; the match to TRBD1 covers 7 bases. V was clipped by 7 bases and J by 0 bases; unmatched bases: 6. Germline V gives CDR1 MNHEY, CDR2 SVGAGI. The CDR3 is 15 amino acids. CDR3 DNA: TGTGCCAGCAAAAGGGGACAGAGTAGCAATCAGCCCCAGCATTTT. Protein product: CASKRGQSSNQPQHF.

This clone is a singleton in its sample. The chain links TRBV4-2 to TRBJ1-4; the D gene is possibly TRBD1 (6 bases). Germline V gene data show CDR1 as LGHNA and CDR2 as YNFKEQ. V was cut by 0 bases and J by 13 bases, with 18 bases left in between. This CDR3 is 15 amino acids long. As DNA, the CDR3 is TGTGCCAGCAGCCAAGAACAGGGACCCACACTCGGACTGTTTTTT. This translates into CASSQEQGPTLGLFF.

V gene TRBV6-5 combines with J gene TRBJ2-2; the D gene is possibly TRBD1 (6 bases). Trimming removed 3 bases at V and 1 base at J, with 9 bases between. Germline V gene sequence: CDR1 MNHEY, CDR2 SVGAGI. This CDR3 is built from 15 residues. The CDR3 bases are TGTGCCAGCAGTTATAGGACAGTGAACACCGGGGAGCTGTTTTTT. Protein sequence: CASSYRTVNTGELFF.

The chain uses TRBV6-6 and TRBJ2-3, with a possible D match to TRBD1 (6 bases). The CDR3 length is 14 residues. The germline V and J ends were trimmed by 8 bases and 0 bases, with 12 bases remaining between them. CDR1 and CDR2 (germline): MNHNY, SVGAGI (reference sequence). CDR3 region: CASGWTVSTDTQYF. CDR3 in DNA: TGTGCCAGCGGGTGGACAGTTAGCACAGATACGCAGTATTTT.

As regards this clone: In the same sample, other DNA sequences code for this CDR3. The rearrangement uses TRBV5-1 and TRBJ2-1; D not certain. Trimming removed 0 bases at V and 9 bases at J, with 7 bases between. Looked up from germline, CDR1 is SGHRS and CDR2 is YFSETQ. This CDR3 contains 12 residues. The CDR3 nucleotides are TGCGCCAGCAGCTTGGGCTCTAGTGAGCAGTTCTTC. It is translated as CASSLGSSEQFF.

The chain links TRBV30 to TRBJ1-6; 8 nucleotides align to TRBD1. Germline V lookup: CDR1 GTSNPN, CDR2 SVGIG (reference sequence). With V trimmed by 4 bases and J by 6 bases, 5 bases remained unmatched. The CDR3 has 14 amino acids. CDR3 loop: CAWTGTGLNSPLHF. Here the CDR3 DNA reads TGTGCCTGGACCGGGACAGGACTTAATTCACCCCTCCACTTT.

V and J are TRBV5-6 and TRBJ1-2; TRBD1 aligns across 7 bases. The CDR3 totals 15 residues. V gave up 4 bases and J gave up 0 bases; unmatched junction bases: 6. Per germline, CDR1 SGHDT and CDR2 YYEEEE. The CDR3 is CASSPGTAANYGYTF. For the CDR3, the DNA is TGTGCCAGCAGCCCCGGGACAGCAGCTAACTATGGCTACACCTTC.

The chain couples TRBV4-3 to TRBJ1-2; 7 nucleotides agree with TRBD1. The CDR3 has 17 residues. Germline V CDR1 and CDR2: LGHNA, YSLEER. Losses at the gene ends were 4 bases for V and 8 bases for J; bases not matched to a gene: 19. The CDR3 sequence: CASSLGSYRGVSTGYTF. In DNA form, the CDR3 reads TGCGCCAGCAGCCTCGGATCGTACAGGGGAGTTTCCACGGGCTACACCTTC.

This rearrangement joins TRBV4-1 to TRBJ2-7; TRBD1 matches 9 bases. The germline gives CDR1 MGHRA, CDR2 YSYEKL. The J segment lost 3 bases and the V segment lost 3 bases, leaving 3 bases of the junction unmatched. This CDR3 has 14 residues. The DNA for the CDR3 is TGCGCCAGCAGCCACTTGGGACAGGGCTACGAGCAGTACGTC. Its protein product is CASSHLGQGYEQYV.

The CDR3 nucleotides are TGCGCCAGCAGCCAAGATGGAACAGGGTCTTTTTCATCCGACGGCTACACCTTC. It is translated as CASSQDGTGSFSSDGYTF. This chain connects TRBV4-1 to TRBJ1-2, with a tentative D call TRBD1 (6 bases). Germline V gives CDR1 MGHRA, CDR2 YSYEKL. This CDR3 has 18 residues. With 0 bases removed from V and 8 bases from J, the gap between germline ends came to 25 bases.

The V and J genes are TRBV6-5 and TRBJ1-1; D may be TRBD1 (6 bases). The germline CDR1 and CDR2 sequences are MNHEY and SVGAGI. This CDR3 is built from 15 residues. Trimming took 6 bases from V and 7 from J, leaving 21 bases between them. CDR3 bases: TGTGCCAGCAGGGACTCAACAGGGCTCATCATTGAAGCTTTCTTT. This gives the protein CASRDSTGLIIEAFF.